This T cell receptor (beta chain) is drawn from a study of shared clonotypes between healthy human individuals. Some clones are missing from TCRdb's copy, which holds only in-frame ones; the method was immunoSEQ multiplex PCR. The profile covers about 1.5 million clones, with approximately 98% appearing a single time and around 0.47% taken by the ten largest. Material for sequencing was naive CD4+ T cells sorted from blood. Subset here: CD45RA+ positively selected. The TCR originated in a young man in good health.

The chain's CDR3 is CASSPSAREGLTYNEQFF. The CDR3 DNA sequence: TGTGCCAGCAGCCCGTCGGCTCGGGAGGGCCTGACCTACAATGAGCAGTTCTTC. The gene calls are TRBV7-9 and TRBJ2-1; 8 bases fit TRBD2. Germline loops: CDR1 SEHNR, CDR2 FQNEAQ (reference sequence). V dropped 5 bases and J dropped 2; count of bases not matched to a gene: 14. This CDR3 has 18 residues.